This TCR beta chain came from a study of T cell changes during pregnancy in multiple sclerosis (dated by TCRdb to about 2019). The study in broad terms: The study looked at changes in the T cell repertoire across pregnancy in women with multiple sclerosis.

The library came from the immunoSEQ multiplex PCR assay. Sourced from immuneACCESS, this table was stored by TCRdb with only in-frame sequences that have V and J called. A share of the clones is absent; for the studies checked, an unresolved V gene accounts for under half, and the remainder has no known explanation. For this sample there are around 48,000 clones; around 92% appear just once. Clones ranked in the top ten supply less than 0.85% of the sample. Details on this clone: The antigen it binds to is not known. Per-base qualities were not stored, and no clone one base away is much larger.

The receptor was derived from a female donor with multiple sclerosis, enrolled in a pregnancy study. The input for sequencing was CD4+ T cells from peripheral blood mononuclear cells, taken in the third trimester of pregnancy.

The nucleotides read TGCAGCGTAACAACAGGGGGGGCGAGCGAGCAGTACTTC. Translated, this gives CSVTTGGASEQYF. Recombination linked TRBV29-1 to TRBJ2-7, and perhaps TRBD1 as D gene, on 8 matching bases. The germline V gene supplies CDR1 SQVTM and CDR2 ANQGSEA. From the cysteine up to the phenylalanine, the CDR3 has a length of 13 residues. Only the CDR3 part of the read is kept: 39 bases, read in frame from the first base. Cut back by 6 bases and 6 bases, the V and J ends lie 18 bases apart.